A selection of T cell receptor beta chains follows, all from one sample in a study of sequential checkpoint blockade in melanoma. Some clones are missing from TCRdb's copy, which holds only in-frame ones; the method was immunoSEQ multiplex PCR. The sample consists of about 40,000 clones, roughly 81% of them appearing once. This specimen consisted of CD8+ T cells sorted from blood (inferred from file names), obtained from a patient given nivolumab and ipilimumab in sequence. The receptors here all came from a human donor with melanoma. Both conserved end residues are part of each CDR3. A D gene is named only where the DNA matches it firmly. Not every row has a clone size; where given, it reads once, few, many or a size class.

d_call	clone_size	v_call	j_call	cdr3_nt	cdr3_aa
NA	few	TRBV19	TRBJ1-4	TGTGCCAGTAGTTTGCGGAGTGATGAAAAACTGTTTTTT	CASSLRSDEKLFF
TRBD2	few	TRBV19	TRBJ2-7	TGTGCCAGTAGTTTGGGACTAGCTAGTGAGCAGTACTTC	CASSLGLASEQYF
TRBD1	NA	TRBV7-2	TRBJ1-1	TGTGCCAGCAGCTTAGACCGGGACAGGAAAGAAGCTTTCTTT	CASSLDRDRKEAFF
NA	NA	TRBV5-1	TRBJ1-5	TGCGCCAGCAGCTCCGGGGTTAGCAATCAGCCCCAGCATTTT	CASSSGVSNQPQHF
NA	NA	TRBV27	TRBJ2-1	TGTGCCAGTGGACCGGGGAATGAGCAGTTCTTC	CASGPGNEQFF
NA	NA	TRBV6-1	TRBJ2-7	TGTGCCAGCAGTGAACGAGAAGTACTACCCTACGAGCAGTACTTC	CASSEREVLPYEQYF
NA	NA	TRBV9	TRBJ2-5	TGTGCCGGCAGGGGGGAGGGAGAGACCCAGTACTTC	CAGRGEGETQYF
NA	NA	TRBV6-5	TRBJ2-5	TGTGCCACCACCCCCGGCCTTCAGGAAGAGACCCAGTACTTC	CATTPGLQEETQYF
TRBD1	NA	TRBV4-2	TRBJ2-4	TGTGCCAGCAGCCAAGATGGCGGACAGGGGGGATACATTCAGTACTTC	CASSQDGGQGGYIQYF
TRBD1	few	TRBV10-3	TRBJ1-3	TGTGCCATCAGTGAGCCGGGACAGCTCTCTGGAAACACCATATATTTT	CAISEPGQLSGNTIYF
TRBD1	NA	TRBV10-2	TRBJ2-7	TGCGCCAGCAAGGGACAGGGGCCTTACGAGCAGTACTTC	CASKGQGPYEQYF
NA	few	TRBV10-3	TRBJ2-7	TGTGCCATCAGTGACGGCTTAGCGGACGAGCAGTACTTC	CAISDGLADEQYF
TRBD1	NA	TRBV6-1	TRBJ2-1	TGTGCCAGCAGTCAGTACAGGGGCGCGAACAATGAGCAGTTCTTC	CASSQYRGANNEQFF
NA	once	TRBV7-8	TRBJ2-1	TGTGCCAGCAGCTCCCTAGCATCGAGCTCCTACAATGAGCAGTTCTTC	CASSSLASSSYNEQFF
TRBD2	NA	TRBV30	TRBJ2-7	TGTGCCTGGAGTGTGGTTCGTCTAGCGGGGGGGCTCGAGCAGTACTTC	CAWSVVRLAGGLEQYF
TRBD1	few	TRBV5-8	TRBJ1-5	TGTGCCAGCAGCTTGGTCGGGACAGGGAATCAGCCCCAGCATTTT	CASSLVGTGNQPQHF
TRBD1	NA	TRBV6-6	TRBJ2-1	TGTGCCAGCAGTTACCGGGGACAGGTCACCTACAATGAGCAGTTCTTC	CASSYRGQVTYNEQFF
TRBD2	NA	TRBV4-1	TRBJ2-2	TGCGCCAGCAGCCCCCGCGGTAGCGGGCACAACACCGGGGAGCTGTTTTTT	CASSPRGSGHNTGELFF
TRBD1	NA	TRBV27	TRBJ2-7	TGTGCCAGCAGCCCGGGACAGGTTCCTTACGAGCAGTACTTC	CASSPGQVPYEQYF
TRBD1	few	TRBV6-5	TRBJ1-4	TGTGCCAGCAGTATAACGACAGGGGTTAATGAAAAACTGTTTTTT	CASSITTGVNEKLFF
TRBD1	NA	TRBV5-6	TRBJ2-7	TGTGCCAGCAGCTTGGACAGGGGGCTTGACGAGCAGTACTTC	CASSLDRGLDEQYF
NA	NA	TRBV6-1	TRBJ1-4	TGTGCCAGCAGTGTACAGTTTGCAACTAATGAAAAACTGTTTTTT	CASSVQFATNEKLFF
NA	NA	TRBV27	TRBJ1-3	TGTGCCAGCAGTTTGGGGGGGGCCTCTGGAAACACCATATATTTT	CASSLGGASGNTIYF
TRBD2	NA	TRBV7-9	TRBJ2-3	TGTGCCAGCAGCTTAGGTTGGGGCCTAGCGGCCAGAACAGATACGCAGTATTTT	CASSLGWGLAARTDTQYF
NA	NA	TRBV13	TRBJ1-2	TGTGCCAGCAGCTTAGTGGCAGGGAATGGCTACACCTTC	CASSLVAGNGYTF
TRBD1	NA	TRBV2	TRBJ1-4	TGTGCCACACCCGGGACAGAGAATGAAAAACTGTTTTTT	CATPGTENEKLFF
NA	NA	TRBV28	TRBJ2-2	TGTGCCAGCATAGCTGAAAACACCGGGGAGCTGTTTTTT	CASIAENTGELFF
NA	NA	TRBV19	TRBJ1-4	TGTGCCAGTAGTATAGAGGAACAGGGTTGGCGAGAAAAACTGTTTTTT	CASSIEEQGWREKLFF
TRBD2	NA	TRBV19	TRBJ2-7	TGTGCCAGTAGTATAGCAGCGGGACTCTACGAGCAGTACTTC	CASSIAAGLYEQYF
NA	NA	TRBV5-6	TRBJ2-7	TGTGCCAGCGGCCCCGGGGGATCCTACGAGCAGTACTTC	CASGPGGSYEQYF
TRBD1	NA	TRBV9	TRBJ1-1	TGTGCCAGCAGCGGAGGGACAGCTTTAGGGTACACTGAAGCTTTCTTT	CASSGGTALGYTEAFF
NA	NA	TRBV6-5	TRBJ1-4	TGTGCCAGCGGCCTCTCCGGGGACATTCCCGAAAAACTGTTTTTT	CASGLSGDIPEKLFF
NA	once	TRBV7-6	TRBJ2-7	TGTGCCAGCAGCTTAGAGACAAGCTCCTACGAGCAGTACTTC	CASSLETSSYEQYF
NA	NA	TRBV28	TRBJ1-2	TGTGCCAGCAGGCATAGGGAGAACTATGGCTACACCTTC	CASRHRENYGYTF
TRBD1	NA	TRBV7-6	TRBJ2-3	TGTGCCAGCAGCTCCGGGGGACAGGGGACCACAGATACGCAGTATTTT	CASSSGGQGTTDTQYF
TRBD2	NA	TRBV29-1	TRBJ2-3	TGCAGCGTTGGGGGTCTAGCGGGAGGGCCCACAGATACGCAGTATTTT	CSVGGLAGGPTDTQYF
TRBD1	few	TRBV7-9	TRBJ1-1	TGTGCCAGCAGCTTAGGGGACAGCTGGAACACTGAAGCTTTCTTT	CASSLGDSWNTEAFF
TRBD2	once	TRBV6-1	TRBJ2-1	TGTGCCAGCAGTGAACTAGCGGGAGACTACAATGAGCAGTTCTTC	CASSELAGDYNEQFF
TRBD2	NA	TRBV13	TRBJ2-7	TGTGCCAGCAGCCAGGGACTAGCGGGAGGTTACTACGAGCAGTACTTC	CASSQGLAGGYYEQYF
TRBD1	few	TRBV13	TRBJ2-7	TGTGCCAGCAGTGCCGGGACAGGGAAAGACGAGCAGTACTTC	CASSAGTGKDEQYF
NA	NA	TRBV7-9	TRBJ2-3	TGTGCCAGCAGCTTTTTTTCTAGCACAGATACGCAGTATTTT	CASSFFSSTDTQYF
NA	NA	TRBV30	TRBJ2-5	TGTGCCTGGAGCCCTCCGGGGACTGAATACCAAGAGACCCAGTACTTC	CAWSPPGTEYQETQYF
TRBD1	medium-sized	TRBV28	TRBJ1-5	TGTGCCAGCAGTACGGGACAGGGGGTCCTCTCGCCCCAGCATTTT	CASSTGQGVLSPQHF
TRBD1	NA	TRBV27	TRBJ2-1	TGTGCCAGCAGTACAGGGGGCAGTATTCCGTTCTTC	CASSTGGSIPFF
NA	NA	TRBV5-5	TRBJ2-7	TGTGCCAGCAGCTGGGACACCTACGAGCAGTACTTC	CASSWDTYEQYF
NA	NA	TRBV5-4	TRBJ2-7	TGTGCCAGCAGCTTGGGGCTGGCCGACTACGAGCAGTACTTC	CASSLGLADYEQYF
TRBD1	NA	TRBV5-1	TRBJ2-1	TGCGCCAGCAGCGGGGGGACAGGGGATGGTGAGCAGTTCTTC	CASSGGTGDGEQFF
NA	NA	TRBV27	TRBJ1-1	TGTGCCAGCAGTATCTCGGGGGGCAACACTGAAGCTTTCTTT	CASSISGGNTEAFF
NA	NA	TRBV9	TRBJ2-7	TGTGCCAGCAGCCCCGACAACCTCTCCTACGAGCAGTACTTC	CASSPDNLSYEQYF
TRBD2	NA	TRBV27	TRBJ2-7	TGTGCCAGCAGTTTGGAAGGACTAGCGGGGGCCTACGAGCAGTACTTC	CASSLEGLAGAYEQYF
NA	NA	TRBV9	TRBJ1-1	TGTGCCAGCAGCGCCGAGACTCAGGGTATCACTGAAGCTTTCTTT	CASSAETQGITEAFF
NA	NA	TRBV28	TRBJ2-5	TGTGCCAGCAGACCGACAGGTATTCAAGAGACCCAGTACTTC	CASRPTGIQETQYF
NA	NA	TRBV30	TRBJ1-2	TGTGCCTGGAGGTTCCTGGGCGGGGAAAAGGCTAACTATGGCTACACCTTC	CAWRFLGGEKANYGYTF
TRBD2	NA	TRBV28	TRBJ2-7	TGTGCCAGCAGCTTTAGCGGGGGCTACGAGCAGTACTTC	CASSFSGGYEQYF
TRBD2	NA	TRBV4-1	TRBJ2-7	TGCGCCAGCAGCCAAGCGGGGGGACCCTTAAGCTACGAGCAGTACTTC	CASSQAGGPLSYEQYF